This T cell receptor beta chain comes out of a study of shared T cell receptors in the human thymus. Sequencing was performed with immunoSEQ multiplex PCR; in TCRdb, only in-frame clones are kept and a portion is missing. Counted here are roughly 660,000 clones, approximately 90% occurring once; the ten biggest clones make up 0.0095% to 0.011%. These data were likewise used in another study, on human thymus T cells. That investigation notes: The thymus was resected at corrective cardiac surgery. Repertoires sampled from thymus and blood appeared biased in V and J gene usage. Related research has reported that thymic repertoires overlap highly among unrelated individuals.

The sequence came from a boy younger than two with a congenital heart defect. The sequencing input was thymocytes.

CDR3 sequence: CASSLTTGVETQYF. CDR3 sequence (DNA): TGTGCCAGCAGCCTCACAACAGGGGTTGAGACCCAGTACTTC. The gene calls are TRBV27 and TRBJ2-5, with TRBD1 matching 7 bases. The V segment lost 6 bases and the J segment 5 bases; nucleotides outside the gene matches: 9. This CDR3 is 14 amino acids long. Germline V lookup: CDR1 MNHEY, CDR2 SMNVEV (reference sequence).